Listed below are T cell receptor beta chains from one sample, sequenced in a study of T-cell reconstitution after alpha-beta-depleted transplantation in children. Via MiXCR, TCRdb re-called the PCR reads, giving one row per CDR3 protein. This sample has hundreds of thousands of distinct CDR3 sequences, with over 10% found just once. The sequences come from PBMCs, mostly from graft donor cells, collected 360 days after TCRalphabeta/CD19-depleted stem cell transplant. These receptors were obtained from a male patient aged 10-17 years who had a stem cell transplant for acute myeloid leukemia, so the T cells may come from the graft donor. The CDR3 runs from the conserved cysteine through the conserved F or W. A D gene is named only where the DNA matches it firmly. Size is omitted from some rows. Given values are once, few, many or a class for expanded clones.

. | few | TRBJ2-1 | TRBV25-1 | TGTGCCAGCAGAAAGGGGGGAGCGCCAATTGTAAACCATGAGCAGTTCTTC | CASRKGGAPIVNHEQFF
TRBD2 | . | TRBJ2-7 | TRBV9 | TGTGCCAGCAGCGGACGGACTAGCGGGAGCTACGAGCAGTACTTC | CASSGRTSGSYEQYF
TRBD2 | . | TRBJ2-1 | TRBV29-1 | TGCAGCGTAGAGGGACTAGCGGGAGGGCCTTTTCCTGTCGGATACAATGAGCAGTTCTTC | CSVEGLAGGPFPVGYNEQFF
TRBD1 | few | TRBJ2-7 | TRBV10-3 | TGTGCCACAAGACAGGGGCTCTCCCCCTACGAGCAGTACTTC | CATRQGLSPYEQYF
. | . | TRBJ1-1 | TRBV12-3/TRBV12-4 | TGTGCCAGCAGTTTAGGGACACCTAAGAGAGCTTTCTTT | CASSLGTPKRAFF
TRBD2 | many | TRBJ2-3 | TRBV24-1 | TGTGCCACCAGTGATCCGATAGCGGGAGGGGTGGATACGCAGTATTTT | CATSDPIAGGVDTQYF
TRBD2 | few | TRBJ2-2 | TRBV7-9 | TGTGCCAGCAGCCACAGCGGGGACACCGGGGAGCTGTTTTTT | CASSHSGDTGELFF
TRBD1 | few | TRBJ2-7 | TRBV7-2 | TGTGCCAGCAGCTTTATGACAGGGTCCAACGAGCAGTACTTC | CASSFMTGSNEQYF
TRBD1 | many | TRBJ1-1 | TRBV9 | TGTGCCAGCAGCCCCCGACAGGGAGGTTGGGCTTTCTTT | CASSPRQGGWAFF
TRBD2 | few | TRBJ2-1 | TRBV6-1 | TGTGCCAGCAGACCCACCGGACTAGCCAACAATGAGCAGTTCTTC | CASRPTGLANNEQFF
. | . | TRBJ2-5 | TRBV28 | TGTGCCAGCAGTTTAGGCGGGCCCGGGGTTAAAGAGACCCAGTACTTC | CASSLGGPGVKETQYF
. | few | TRBJ2-5 | TRBV20-1 | TGCAGTGCTAGACCTGTGGGGTACCAAGAGACCCAGTACTTC | CSARPVGYQETQYF
. | . | TRBJ2-2 | TRBV27 | TGTGCCAGCAGTTTCAGGGTAGTAGGCACCGGGGAGCTGTTTTTT | CASSFRVVGTGELFF
. | . | TRBJ1-5 | TRBV30 | TGTGCCTGGAGTACCTCGATATCGGGACAGCCCCAGCATTTT | CAWSTSISGQPQHF
TRBD2 | . | TRBJ2-7 | TRBV29-1 | TGCAGCGTCCGGGGGGTGTACGAGCAGTACTTC | CSVRGVYEQYF
TRBD2 | few | TRBJ2-1 | TRBV3-1 | TGTGCCAGCAGCCAGCCCTTATGTCGGGAGGGTTGTAGCTCCTACAATGAGCAGTTCTTC | CASSQPLCREGCSSYNEQFF
. | few | TRBJ1-6 | TRBV4-1 | TGCGCCAGCAGCCAAGACAGCTTTTTTGGTAATTCACCCCTCCACTTT | CASSQDSFFGNSPLHF
TRBD2 | many | TRBJ2-2 | TRBV6-5 | TGTGCCAGCAGTTACCCGACTAGCGCGCCGGCCGGGGAGCTGTTTTTT | CASSYPTSAPAGELFF
TRBD2 | . | TRBJ2-1 | TRBV9 | TGTGCCAGCAGCGTAGTGAGCGGGAGCCTATCCTACAATGAGCAGTTCTTC | CASSVVSGSLSYNEQFF
TRBD1 | . | TRBJ1-3 | TRBV27 | TGTGCCAGCAGTTTGCCACCGGGACAGCAAAGGGACACCATATATTTT | CASSLPPGQQRDTIYF
TRBD2 | few | TRBJ2-1 | TRBV12-3/TRBV12-4 | TGTGCCAGCACCCTCGGACTAGCGTTCTACAATGAGCAGTTCTTC | CASTLGLAFYNEQFF
. | . | TRBJ1-1 | TRBV20-1 | TGCAGTGCCCCTCGGACGGTGCTGAACACTGAAGCTTTCTTT | CSAPRTVLNTEAFF
. | few | TRBJ2-1 | TRBV27 | TGTGCCAGCAGCTCTTTAGTACAGATCTATCACAATGAGCAGTTCTTC | CASSSLVQIYHNEQFF
. | . | TRBJ2-5 | TRBV6-2/TRBV6-3 | TGTGCCAGCAGTTACGGGGGCCCACAGGGTGGGGAGACCCAGTACTTC | CASSYGGPQGGETQYF
. | few | TRBJ2-4 | TRBV6-2/TRBV6-3 | TGTGCCAGCAGTTACGTCCGAACGGGAGCCAAAAACATTCAGTACTTC | CASSYVRTGAKNIQYF
. | . | TRBJ2-3 | TRBV18 | TGTGCCAGCTCACCACCGACAGGGAGGTCCGGGGATACGCAGTATTTT | CASSPPTGRSGDTQYF
. | many | TRBJ2-3 | TRBV7-2 | TGTGCCAGCAGCCTTTTATATACGCAGTATTTT | CASSLLYTQYF
TRBD1 | few | TRBJ2-7 | TRBV18 | TGTGCCAGCTCACCAGGGGGGACAGGGGTCTCCTACGAGCAGTACTTC | CASSPGGTGVSYEQYF
. | few | TRBJ2-4 | TRBV25-1 | TGTGCCAGCAGTGAAAGGGGTTTGGCCAAAAACATTCAGTACTTC | CASSERGLAKNIQYF
. | few | TRBJ2-7 | TRBV28 | TGTGCCAGCAGCCATAACTCCCTAGGGCTCTCCTACGAGCAGTACTTC | CASSHNSLGLSYEQYF